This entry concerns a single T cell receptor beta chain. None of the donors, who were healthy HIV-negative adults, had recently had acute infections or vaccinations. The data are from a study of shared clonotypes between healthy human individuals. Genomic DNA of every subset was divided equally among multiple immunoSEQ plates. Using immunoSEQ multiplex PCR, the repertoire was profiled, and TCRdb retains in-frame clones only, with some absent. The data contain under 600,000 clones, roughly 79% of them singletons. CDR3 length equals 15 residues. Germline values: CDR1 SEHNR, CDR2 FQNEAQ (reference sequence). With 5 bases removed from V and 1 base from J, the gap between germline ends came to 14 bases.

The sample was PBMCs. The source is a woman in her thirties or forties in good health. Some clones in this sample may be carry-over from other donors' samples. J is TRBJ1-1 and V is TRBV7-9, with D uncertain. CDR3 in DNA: TGTGCCAGCAGCCCCCGAGGCGTTGCGAACACTGAAGCTTTCTTT. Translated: CASSPRGVANTEAFF.